This section outlines one TCR beta chain sequence together with its context. Its target is unknown. This sample stems from a study of T cell responses to AZD1222 COVID-19 vaccine. Looking at the study overall: Second-dose groups at about 4 or about 12 weeks were pooled. General observations from the study: Only 5 to 7 AZD1222 recipients were seropositive at baseline. Epitopes outside B.1.351 and B.1.1.7 mutated regions reportedly drew nearly half of spike TCRs. Recipients of two AZD1222 doses showed rising Spike-specific TCR breadth and depth.

The table came from immunoSEQ multiplex PCR; TCRdb's copy has only in-frame clones and leaves some out. There are around 150,000 clones in the sample; 88% occur only once, and approximately 2.1% lies in the top ten. Germline lookup yields CDR1 KGHDR and CDR2 SFDVKD. Trimming took 5 bases from V and 9 from J; bases not matched to a gene: 6. The CDR3 is 15 residues long. This receptor was obtained from an adult in good health. The rearrangement joins TRBV24-1 to TRBJ2-1, with 13 nucleotides matching TRBD2. The specimen comprised peripheral blood, sampled on day 0 of AZD1222 vaccination. The CDR3 loop is CATSGGLAGRGEQFF. CDR3 coding DNA: TGTGCCACCAGTGGGGGACTAGCGGGAAGGGGTGAGCAGTTCTTC.